A selection of T cell receptor beta chains follows, all from one sample in a study of blood T cell repertoires in COVID-19. Sequenced by immunoSEQ multiplex PCR; TCRdb stores in-frame clones only, minus some. The table lists some 150,000 clones, 81% of them singletons, with more than 7.5% in the top ten. The sequenced sample consisted of peripheral blood. These receptors were obtained from a woman in her sixties with active or convalescent COVID-19. The CDR3 runs from the conserved cysteine through the conserved F or W. A D gene is named only where the DNA matches it firmly. The size field is filled for only some rows; it gives once, few, many or a size class.

d_call	v_call	j_call	clone_size	cdr3_aa	cdr3_nt
TRBD1	TRBV16	TRBJ2-3	.	CASSQQGQLSTDTQYF	TGTGCCAGCAGCCAACAGGGACAGTTATCCACAGATACGCAGTATTTT
TRBD2	TRBV13	TRBJ2-7	.	CASSQVAGGPDYEQYF	TGTGCCAGCAGCCAAGTAGCGGGAGGCCCTGACTACGAGCAGTACTTC
TRBD2	TRBV5-1	TRBJ2-5	.	CASSLSGGTQETQYF	TGCGCCAGCAGCTTAAGCGGGGGGACCCAAGAGACCCAGTACTTC
TRBD1	TRBV3-1/TRBV3-2	TRBJ2-3	.	CASSQTGTDTQYF	TGTGCCAGCAGCCAGACAGGGACAGATACGCAGTATTTT
.	TRBV5-1	TRBJ2-5	.	CASSTGQYQETQYF	TGCGCCAGCAGCACCGGACAGTACCAAGAGACCCAGTACTTC
TRBD2	TRBV7-9	TRBJ2-7	.	CASSATPPQRGNYEQYF	TGTGCCAGCAGCGCGACCCCGCCCCAGCGGGGGAACTACGAGCAGTACTTC
.	TRBV6-2/TRBV6-3	TRBJ1-2	once	CASSYSDIKGYTF	TGTGCCAGCAGTTACTCCGACATCAAGGGCTACACCTTC
.	TRBV6-5	TRBJ2-5	.	CASSSIIADETQYF	TGTGCCAGCAGTTCCATAATCGCAGATGAGACCCAGTACTTC
.	TRBV5-1	TRBJ2-1	.	CASSTAYNEQFF	TGCGCCAGCAGCACTGCCTACAATGAGCAGTTCTTC
TRBD1	TRBV19	TRBJ1-6	.	CASSRGGPGSPLHF	TGTGCCAGTAGTCGAGGGGGCCCCGGATCACCCCTCCACTTT
TRBD1	TRBV6-6	TRBJ1-5	.	CASSYGGQGDQPQHF	TGTGCCAGCAGCTACGGGGGACAGGGAGATCAGCCCCAGCATTTT
.	TRBV7-8	TRBJ2-4	.	CASSPTSAGQNIQYF	TGTGCCAGCAGCCCGACATCCGCGGGTCAAAACATTCAGTACTTC
TRBD1	TRBV7-8	TRBJ1-2	.	CASSPIQQGHGYTF	TGTGCCAGCAGCCCAATACAACAGGGGCATGGCTACACCTTC
.	TRBV27	TRBJ2-2	.	CASRRGGAIDTGELFF	TGTGCCAGCAGGAGGGGGGGGGCAATAGACACCGGGGAGCTGTTTTTT
.	TRBV5-6	TRBJ1-1	few	CASSLTGGGEAFF	TGTGCCAGCAGCTTGACGGGAGGGGGTGAAGCTTTCTTT
.	TRBV5-1	TRBJ1-2	.	CASSLPRQNYGYTF	TGCGCCAGCAGCTTGCCCAGGCAAAACTATGGCTACACCTTC